Listed below are T cell receptor beta chains from one sample, sequenced in a study of identical twins. Using its own MiXCR run on the 5' RACE reads, TCRdb lists one record per CDR3 protein. The sample shows about 1.7 million distinct CDR3 sequences, about 30% of them seen only once. Sequencing was carried out using cord blood. The receptor source for this set is a newborn girl in good health. CDR3s include the opening cysteine and the closing phenylalanine or tryptophan. D genes are given only for firm matches.

J gene	CDR3 length	V gene	D gene	CDR3 protein
TRBJ2-7	14	TRBV9	-	CASSVAVSSYEQYF
TRBJ2-7	17	TRBV6-6	TRBD2	CASSRGFSSGRNHEQYF
TRBJ2-1	13	TRBV5-6	-	CASSLSWGVEQFF
TRBJ2-1	11	TRBV20-1	-	CSARLKNEQFF
TRBJ1-5	15	TRBV20-1	-	CSAKGGRVGNQPQHF
TRBJ2-5	13	TRBV24-1	TRBD2	CATTSGGYNEQYF
TRBJ2-3	16	TRBV28	-	CASIIGGPSGTDTQYF
TRBJ2-1	13	TRBV20-1	-	CSALPGQYNEQFF
TRBJ1-2	14	TRBV3-1	-	CASSQVPGLYGYTF
TRBJ2-5	13	TRBV29-1	-	CSVGHREGETQYF
TRBJ1-2	15	TRBV27	-	CASSPRALANYGYTF
TRBJ1-1	15	TRBV4-1	TRBD1	CASKATRQGGTEAFF
TRBJ2-2	15	TRBV5-1	-	CASSGSGLNTGELFF
TRBJ1-4	16	TRBV7-9	-	CASSPGLTATNENLFF
TRBJ2-1	14	TRBV6-6	TRBD2	CASRAGSRANEQFF
TRBJ2-7	16	TRBV4-1	-	CASSSRTSGGANEQYF
TRBJ2-3	18	TRBV25-1	-	CASSETAGTGVSPDTQYF
TRBJ1-6	14	TRBV28	-	CASSLGTVLGPLHF
TRBJ2-1	17	TRBV7-2	TRBD2	CASEILAGGGSYNEQFF
TRBJ2-1	16	TRBV5-1	-	CASSLNPQGGYNEQFF
TRBJ1-4	11	TRBV15	-	CATRAVGKLFF
TRBJ1-1	14	TRBV7-9	-	CASSTYREDTEAFF
TRBJ2-1	15	TRBV12-3/TRBV12-4	TRBD2	CASSLLASGRNEQFF
TRBJ1-5	16	TRBV7-2	-	CASSAGVWGANQPQHF
TRBJ2-1	13	TRBV20-1	TRBD1	CSATRTGTDEQFF
TRBJ2-1	15	TRBV20-1	-	CSAEDSGPSYNEQFF
TRBJ1-1	16	TRBV24-1	-	CATRNRAEGPNTEAFF
TRBJ1-1	14	TRBV4-2	-	CASTKRGLNTEAFF
TRBJ2-7	15	TRBV7-9	TRBD2	CASTLVGGERYEQYF
TRBJ2-7	18	TRBV28	TRBD2	CASTVGLAGSWGSYEQYF
TRBJ2-3	14	TRBV10-3	-	CAISGRPVPDTQYF
TRBJ1-3	14	TRBV29-1	-	CSVDSGTAGNTIYF
TRBJ2-3	15	TRBV4-1	-	CASSQFPGGGDTQYF
TRBJ2-5	14	TRBV5-1	TRBD1	CASRPGTGQETQYF
TRBJ2-3	16	TRBV4-1	-	CASSQITYARPDTQYF
TRBJ2-1	14	TRBV28	TRBD2	CASSFSGRGDEQFF
TRBJ2-5	14	TRBV12-3/TRBV12-4	TRBD2	CASIPIAGVGEQYF
TRBJ2-1	17	TRBV7-8	TRBD2	CASSPRLAGKVRDEQFF
TRBJ2-1	15	TRBV4-1	TRBD2	CASSQEGLANDEQFF
TRBJ2-7	13	TRBV4-2	TRBD2	CATTRGGSNEQYF
TRBJ2-7	16	TRBV9	-	CASSARYSDRRNEQYF
TRBJ2-7	17	TRBV20-1	TRBD1	CSARVRGGTAFSYEQYF
TRBJ2-5	12	TRBV20-1	TRBD1	CSASTQGAGQYF
TRBJ2-1	15	TRBV24-1	-	CATSDFSRTNNEQFF
TRBJ2-5	13	TRBV20-1	TRBD2	CSAQLAGQETQYF